The clone carrying this T cell receptor beta chain has more than one count but fewer than ten. In the source study's methods: How many nucleated cells were present was estimated from reference gene primer amplification. Produced via immunoSEQ multiplex PCR; TCRdb's table is partial and in-frame only. V and J calls and clone size are copied from that table; D and trimming were computed from the DNA. The sample lists fewer than 250,000 clones, approximately 84% occurring once. These data belong to a study of blood T cell repertoires in COVID-19. Study overall: The samples span acute and convalescent COVID-19 from the United States, Italy and Spain. From T cells, B-cell-depleted T cells, or PBMCs came the material, which was cDNA or gDNA.

V lost 5 bases to trimming and J lost 0 bases; unmatched junction nucleotides: 5. Germline V CDR1 and CDR2: LNHDA, SQIVND (reference sequence). The length of the CDR3 is 15 residues. Sequencing used peripheral blood. The gene calls are TRBV19 and TRBJ1-1; 8 nucleotides agree with TRBD1. The TCR comes from a man aged 50-59 years with COVID-19, enrolled during active disease. The CDR3, as DNA: TGTGCCAGTAGTCCCCAGACAGGGGTGAACACTGAAGCTTTCTTT. Translated: CASSPQTGVNTEAFF.